One and the same sample provided the 30 T cell receptor beta chains below, sequenced in a study of control samples from healthy donors and cancer patients. Here immunoSEQ multiplex PCR was the method, and the copy in TCRdb shows in-frame clones only, minus some. The sample gives under 150,000 clones, around 90% of which show up once; over 4.5% is in the top ten. Sequences were obtained from blood. Receptors originate from a man younger than 40 in good health.

The J gene is TRBJ2-3, the V gene TRBV9; TRBD2 is a possible D gene (6 bases). CDR3 length: 13 amino acids. The germline V gene encodes CDR1 SGDLS and CDR2 YYNGEE. The V and J ends lost 7 bases and 3 bases respectively, with 12 bases between them. The CDR3 coding sequence is TGTGCCAGCGGTGGGAGCGGGACAGATACGCAGTATTTT. Amino acids: CASGGSGTDTQYF.

The CDR3, as DNA: TGTGCCAGCAGCCCCCGGGACAGGGCTCTCGAGCAGTACTTC. Translating it yields CASSPRDRALEQYF. The chain combines TRBV6-6 with TRBJ2-7; 9 bases are shared with TRBD1. Germline-derived CDR1 and CDR2 are MNHNY and SVGAGI (reference sequence). The CDR3 runs to 14 residues. Trimming at V came to 6 bases and at J to 6 bases, leaving 9 bases not matched to a gene.

The V and J genes are TRBV5-4 and TRBJ2-7; TRBD2 matches 10 bases. Germline values: CDR1 SGHNT, CDR2 YYREEE (reference sequence). The CDR3 length is 15 residues. V trimming: 1 base; J trimming: 4 bases; junction bases outside the gene matches: 5. DNA of the CDR3: TGTGCCAGCAGCTTGCCCTCGACTAGCGGGTACGAGCAGTACTTC. Its protein product is CASSLPSTSGYEQYF.

This rearrangement joins TRBV6-2 or TRBV6-3 to TRBJ1-1, with 8 bases lining up with TRBD1. The CDR3 is 17 residues long. Trimming cost V 1 base and J 5 bases; bases outside gene matches: 12. Germline lookup yields CDR1 MNHEY and CDR2 SVGEGT. This CDR3 is CASSYYPGKTGDTEAFF. CDR3 nucleotides: TGTGCCAGCAGTTACTACCCGGGAAAGACAGGGGATACTGAAGCTTTCTTT.

This clone was picked up one time. The J gene is TRBJ2-1, the V gene TRBV4-3; 12 bases are shared with TRBD2. This CDR3 region has 15 residues. The V gene end was trimmed by 3 bases and the J gene end by 8 bases; junction bases not matched to a gene: 5. CDR1 LGHNA and CDR2 YSLEER come from the germline V gene. The CDR3 region has the DNA TGCGCCAGCAGCCAGTCTAGCGGGGGGGCCTATGAGCAGTTCTTC. Translating gives CASSQSSGGAYEQFF.

The chain uses TRBV7-8 and TRBJ2-1, with a tentative D call TRBD1 (6 bases). V was trimmed by 5 bases and J by 4 bases, leaving 21 bases between them. The CDR3 length is 17 residues. Germline assignment: CDR1 SGHVS and CDR2 FQNEAQ. The CDR3 loop is CASSPYGGRGSYNEQFF. The DNA of the CDR3 is TGTGCCAGCAGCCCCTACGGTGGCAGGGGAAGTTACAATGAGCAGTTCTTC.

V and J are TRBV7-2 and TRBJ1-4, with D possibly being TRBD1 (5 bases). The V end lost 1 base, the J end lost 0 bases, and 9 bases lay between the germline ends. This CDR3 is built from 16 residues. Per germline, CDR1 SGHTA and CDR2 FQGNSA. CDR3 loop: CASSLGGATTNEKLFF. The CDR3 coding sequence is TGTGCCAGCAGCTTAGGAGGGGCTACAACTAATGAAAAACTGTTTTTT.

The chain recombines TRBV4-1 with TRBJ1-2; tentatively, D is TRBD1 (5 bases). Germline loops: CDR1 MGHRA, CDR2 YSYEKL. Deletions cut 2 bases from V and 2 bases from J, with 12 bases between. The CDR3 is 15 amino acids. Written as DNA, the CDR3 is TGCGCCAGCAGCCAACAGCCACAGGAGAACTATGGCTACACCTTC. It specifies CASSQQPQENYGYTF.

This chain's CDR3 is CASSLGDFSGQETQYF. In DNA form, the CDR3 reads TGCGCCAGCAGCTTGGGCGACTTCTCGGGCCAAGAGACCCAGTACTTC. The chain uses TRBV5-1 and TRBJ2-5; unclear D gene. CDR3 length equals 16 residues. CDR1 and CDR2 (germline): SGHRS, YFSETQ. Trimming took 0 bases from V and 1 from J, leaving 13 bases between them.

V usage is TRBV5-5 and J usage is TRBJ1-3; D is uncertain. V lost 1 base and J 0 bases, leaving 5 bases between the germline ends. Germline V lookup: CDR1 SGHKS, CDR2 YYEKEE (reference sequence). The CDR3 totals 14 residues. The CDR3 DNA reads TGTGCCAGCAGCTTGAGGAGCTCTGGAAACACCATATATTTT. Its translation: CASSLRSSGNTIYF. Full variable domain (remainder filled in from reference TRBV5-5 and TRBJ1-3): DAGVTQSPTHLIKTRGQQVTLRCSPISGHKSVSWYQQVLGQGPQFIFQYYEKEERGRGNFPDRFSARQFPNYSSELNVNALLLGDSALYLCASSLRSSGNTIYFGEGSWLTVV.

The rearrangement joins TRBV4-1 to TRBJ2-7; TRBD1 aligns across 8 bases. Trimming at V came to 1 base and at J to 3 bases, leaving 5 bases not matched to a gene. The length of the CDR3 is 15 residues. Looked up from germline, CDR1 is MGHRA and CDR2 is YSYEKL. CDR3 DNA: TGCGCCAGCAGCCAAGCCATCGGGACAGGCTACGAGCAGTACTTC. It is translated as CASSQAIGTGYEQYF.

The V and J genes are TRBV7-2 and TRBJ2-7, with 11 nucleotides matching TRBD2. Looked up from germline, CDR1 is SGHTA and CDR2 is FQGNSA. CDR3 length: 17 residues. With 1 base clipped from V and 7 bases from J, the junction kept 12 bases outside the gene matches. The CDR3 DNA reads TGTGCCAGCAGCTTAGGAGGGACTAGCGGATGGGTGGGGGAGCAGTACTTC. Amino acid sequence: CASSLGGTSGWVGEQYF.

The chain recombines TRBV4-3 with TRBJ2-4; 7 positions agree with TRBD1. The CDR3 runs 14 residues. With 4 bases clipped from V and 5 bases from J, the junction kept 5 bases outside the gene matches. Germline V CDR1 and CDR2: LGHNA, YSLEER. CDR3 region: CASSLTGDENIQYF. The CDR3 region has the DNA TGCGCCAGCAGCCTAACAGGGGACGAAAACATTCAGTACTTC.

CDR3 coding DNA: TGTGCCAGTAGTAGGCAGGGGACATCCTACGAGCAGTACTTC. Translated: CASSRQGTSYEQYF. The chain couples TRBV19 to TRBJ2-7; D might be TRBD1 (6 bases). Between the trimmed V and J ends, which lost 4 bases and 1 base, there was a span of 11 bases. The V gene's germline CDR1 is LNHDA and CDR2 SQIVND (reference sequence). The CDR3 has 14 amino acids.

The gene calls are TRBV5-4 and TRBJ1-1; 7 bases fit TRBD1. The CDR3 is made up of 14 amino acids. With V trimmed by 0 bases and J by 7 bases, 6 bases remained unmatched. In germline, CDR1 is SGHNT, CDR2 YYREEE (reference sequence). The CDR3 here is CASSLARGAGEAFF. The CDR3 DNA follows: TGTGCCAGCAGCTTGGCCAGGGGGGCCGGTGAAGCTTTCTTT.

V usage is TRBV5-4 and J usage is TRBJ1-5; TRBD1 matches 7 bases. This CDR3 is 12 amino acids long. V dropped 3 bases and J dropped 13; count of bases not matched to a gene: 7. The V gene's germline CDR1 is SGHNT and CDR2 YYREEE (reference sequence). In DNA, the CDR3 is TGTGCCAGCAGCTACCCGGACAGGAGACAGCATTTT. This codes for CASSYPDRRQHF.

As DNA, the CDR3 is TGTGCCAGCAGCCCTAAGACCGGGGAGCTGTTTTTT. Residues: CASSPKTGELFF. The chain carries TRBV9 and TRBJ2-2; no definite D call. V was clipped by 4 bases and J by 5 bases, with 6 bases between them. The CDR3 sequence is 12 residues long. Germline CDR1 SGDLS, CDR2 YYNGEE.

This chain joins TRBV6-6 and TRBJ2-1; 7 bases line up with TRBD1. V lost 2 bases to trimming and J lost 4 bases; unmatched junction nucleotides: 5. Looked up from germline, CDR1 is MNHNY and CDR2 is SVGAGI (reference sequence). The CDR3 has 15 amino acids. CDR3 in DNA: TGTGCCAGCAGTTACACCGGGACAGCATACAATGAGCAGTTCTTC. Protein: CASSYTGTAYNEQFF.

The genes are TRBV25-1 and TRBJ2-3, with TRBD1 as a possible D gene (5 bases). V lost 5 bases, J lost 4 bases, and 10 bases lay in between. The V gene's germline CDR1 is MGHDK and CDR2 SYGVNS. CDR3 length: 13 amino acids. The CDR3 nucleotides are TGTGCCAGCAGTCGTGGGGCCGCAGATACGCAGTATTTT. Protein product: CASSRGAADTQYF.

V is TRBV30 and J is TRBJ1-1; D gene uncertain. This CDR3 spans 15 amino acids. V was clipped by 0 bases and J by 6 bases, with 17 bases between them. The V gene's germline CDR1 is GTSNPN and CDR2 SVGIG (reference sequence). Here the CDR3 reads CAWSVQYSGRAEAFF. The CDR3 DNA reads as TGTGCCTGGAGTGTACAGTATTCCGGACGCGCTGAAGCTTTCTTT.

This clone was observed a single time. The chain uses TRBV7-2 and TRBJ2-6; D is unclear. V lost 1 base, J lost 0 bases, and 4 bases lay in between. This CDR3 has 15 amino acids. CDR1 is SGHTA, CDR2 FQGNSA, per germline. This CDR3 is CASSLDSSGANVLTF. The DNA for the CDR3 is TGTGCCAGCAGCTTAGACAGCTCTGGGGCCAACGTCCTGACTTTC.

This clone has more than one count but fewer than ten. The rearrangement joins TRBV6-2 or TRBV6-3 to TRBJ2-2; D ambiguous. V gave up 4 bases and J gave up 1 base, with 10 bases separating them. The CDR3 consists of 15 residues. Germline V gene sequence: CDR1 MNHEY, CDR2 SVGEGT. The CDR3 spells CASSLISLNTGELFF. The CDR3 DNA reads as TGTGCCAGCAGTTTAATCTCATTGAACACCGGGGAGCTGTTTTTT.

The chain is built from TRBV7-2 and TRBJ1-1, with TRBD1 as a possible D gene (5 bases). Between the trimmed V and J ends, which lost 2 bases and 10 bases, there was a span of 17 bases. Looked up from germline, CDR1 is SGHTA and CDR2 is FQGNSA. There are 14 residues in the CDR3. In nucleotides, the CDR3 is TGTGCCAGCAGCTTAATGGGCAGGGTCTCTGGAGCTTTCTTT. Its translation: CASSLMGRVSGAFF. Looking up the rest from reference TRBV7-2 and TRBJ1-1 gives the full variable domain: GAGVSQSPSNKVTEKGKDVELRCDPISGHTALYWYRQSLGQGLEFLIYFQGNSAPDKSGLPSDRFSAERTGGSVSTLTIQRTQQEDSAVYLCASSLMGRVSGAFFGQGTRLTVV.

The chain employs TRBV7-2 and TRBJ1-5, with a weak D call TRBD1 (6 bases). Deletions cut 5 bases from V and 2 bases from J, with 19 bases between. From germline, CDR1 is SGHTA and CDR2 FQGNSA. The CDR3 runs to 17 residues. Written as DNA, the CDR3 is TGTGCCAGCAGCGGCCCCGAGGGAGGGGGTCGCAATCAGCCCCAGCATTTT. It is translated as CASSGPEGGGRNQPQHF.

The chain couples TRBV5-1 to TRBJ2-2; 11 nucleotides agree with TRBD1. The CDR3 extends over 14 amino acids. Per the germline V gene, CDR1 is SGHRS and CDR2 is YFSETQ. Trimming removed 3 bases from V and 6 bases from J; junction bases left unmatched: 1. Here the CDR3 DNA reads TGCGCCAGCAGCTCGGGACAGGGGGCCGGGGAGCTGTTTTTT. It encodes CASSSGQGAGELFF.

V gene TRBV24-1 combines with J gene TRBJ2-7; possibly TRBD1 or TRBD2 for D (5 bases each). Per the germline V gene, CDR1 is KGHDR and CDR2 is SFDVKD. The CDR3 contains 14 residues. The V gene lost 5 bases and the J gene lost 5 bases, with 15 bases spanning the gap. CDR3 in DNA: TGTGCCACCAGTGTAGGGGACGTCCGGGACGAGCAGTACTTC. Translating it yields CATSVGDVRDEQYF.

The rearrangement joins TRBV29-1 to TRBJ2-7, with 10 nucleotides matching TRBD2. The CDR3 is 14 residues long. The germline V gene has CDR1 SQVTM and CDR2 ANQGSEA. V was pared by 4 bases and J by 6 bases, with 9 bases of the junction left unmatched. CDR3 loop: CSVVRLAGAAEQYF. For the CDR3, the DNA is TGCAGCGTTGTGCGACTAGCGGGTGCCGCCGAGCAGTACTTC.

The chain has TRBV19 and TRBJ1-1; D is ambiguous. The germline CDR1 and CDR2 sequences are LNHDA and SQIVND (reference sequence). The length of the CDR3 is 13 residues. V was clipped by 9 bases and J by 12 bases, with 23 bases between them. In nucleotides, the CDR3 is TGTGCCAGCTCGGGCCCCCAGGCTCGCGTGCCTTTCTTT. Its protein product is CASSGPQARVPFF.

The V and J genes are TRBV29-1 and TRBJ1-5; 9 bases are shared with TRBD1. This CDR3 has 16 residues. V lost 4 bases and J lost 4; bases outside the gene matches: 11. Germline assignment: CDR1 SQVTM and CDR2 ANQGSEA. CDR3 nucleotides: TGCAGCGTTGTGGAGGTCGGACAGGGGCGGAATCAGCCCCAGCATTTT. It yields the protein CSVVEVGQGRNQPQHF.

The V call is TRBV2, the J call TRBJ1-6, with D tentatively TRBD1 (5 bases). The CDR3 consists of 13 residues. The V and J ends lost 11 bases and 7 bases respectively, with 15 bases between them. The germline CDR1 and CDR2 sequences are SNHLY and FYNNEI. The CDR3 nucleotides are TGTGCCTCGAAAGACAGCTACAATTCACCCCTCCACTTT. Translation: CASKDSYNSPLHF.